This entry lists 2 T cell receptor beta chains sequenced from one sample in a study of Ad26.COV2.S vaccination and SARS-CoV-2 variants. Treatment indicated: 15 to 20 received Ad26.COV2.S at low or high dose, single or two shots; roughly five received placebo; per-sample allocation not given. The samples date from day 63 after the first vaccine or placebo injection. Some clones are missing from TCRdb's copy, which holds only in-frame ones; the method was immunoSEQ multiplex PCR. This repertoire shows approximately 280,000 clones, about 90% found once; its top ten account for about 3.6%. The source material was peripheral blood, sampled in a trial of Ad26.COV2.S vaccine versus placebo. These receptors all come from a person aged 18-65 years who received the Ad26.COV2.S COVID-19 vaccine or a placebo.

The genes are TRBV11-3 and TRBJ1-2; tentatively, D is TRBD1 (5 bases). V was pared by 4 bases and J by 4 bases, with 31 bases between. The CDR3 has 20 residues. The germline V gene encodes CDR1 SGHNT and CDR2 YENEEA. The CDR3 loop reads CASSSPTPPMGGGLPYGYTF. CDR3 DNA sequence: TGTGCCAGCAGCTCACCCACTCCCCCAATGGGGGGAGGGCTCCCCTATGGCTACACCTTC.

The chain recombines TRBV5-1 with TRBJ2-7; D may be TRBD1 (5 bases). V was trimmed by 0 bases and J by 1 base, leaving 11 bases between them. Germline values: CDR1 SGHRS, CDR2 YFSETQ. This CDR3 is 15 amino acids long. The CDR3 region has the DNA TGCGCCAGCAGCTTGGGGCAGGGAAGGTCCTACGAGCAGTACTTC. Its translation is CASSLGQGRSYEQYF.